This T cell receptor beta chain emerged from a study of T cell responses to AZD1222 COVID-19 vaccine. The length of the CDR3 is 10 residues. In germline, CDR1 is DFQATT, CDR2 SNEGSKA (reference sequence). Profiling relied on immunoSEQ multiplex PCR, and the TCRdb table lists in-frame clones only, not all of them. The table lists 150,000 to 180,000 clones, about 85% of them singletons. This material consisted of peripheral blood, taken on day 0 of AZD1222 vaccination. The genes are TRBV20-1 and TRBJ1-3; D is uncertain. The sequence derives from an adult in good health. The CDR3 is CTAPGNTIYF. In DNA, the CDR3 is TGCACCGCACCAGGAAACACCATATATTTT.